The entry below describes one T cell receptor (beta chain). This sample is part of a study of blood T cell repertoires in COVID-19. J gave up 8 bases and V 8 bases, and 7 bases lay outside the gene matches. Germline-derived CDR1 and CDR2 are MNHNY and SVGAGI (reference sequence). The CDR3 extends over 12 amino acids. The assay was immunoSEQ multiplex PCR, and TCRdb's table has in-frame clones only and misses some. The sample lists approximately 260,000 clones, around 83% occurring once. This receptor was obtained from a woman aged 45-59 years who had been exposed to COVID-19. V and J are TRBV6-6 and TRBJ1-2; 8 bases line up with TRBD1. Sequenced material: PBMCs or T cells enriched from blood (not recorded which). The CDR3 region is CASLRGLGGYTF. The CDR3 DNA reads as TGTGCCAGCCTCAGGGGGCTAGGGGGCTACACCTTC.